A single sample is the source of the 20 T cell receptor beta chains below, sequenced in a study of PD-L1 blockade in urothelial cancer. The method was immunoSEQ multiplex PCR; TCRdb's version includes in-frame clones alone and lacks a portion of them. The table includes under 40,000 clones, more than 75% detected once. Material: PBMCs, obtained around atezolizumab (anti-PD-L1) treatment. Receptor source: a man aged 45-65 years with urothelial cancer.

The CDR3 here is CASSYSRMRQGPKLHF. The CDR3 coding sequence is TGTGCCAGCAGTTACTCGAGGATGCGACAGGGGCCCAAGCTCCACTTT. V usage is TRBV6-5 and J usage is TRBJ1-6; 8 bases match TRBD1. With V trimmed by 0 bases and J by 16 bases, 14 bases remained unmatched. Germline V gene sequence: CDR1 MNHEY, CDR2 SVGAGI. CDR3 length: 16 amino acids.

V and J are TRBV5-1 and TRBJ1-4, with 7 bases aligning to TRBD1. The CDR3 contains 16 residues. Trimming removed 5 bases from V and 0 bases from J; junction bases left unmatched: 7. The germline V gene has CDR1 SGHRS and CDR2 YFSETQ. The CDR3 region has the DNA TGCGCCAGCAGGGTCCGGGACAGCGCAACTAATGAAAAACTGTTTTTT. The encoded protein is CASRVRDSATNEKLFF.

This sequence joins TRBV5-1 and TRBJ2-1; 11 positions match TRBD2. The junction had 17 bases not matched to a gene; V was cut back by 2 bases and J by 7 bases. The germline CDR1 and CDR2 sequences are SGHRS and YFSETQ. The CDR3 sequence is 19 residues long. CDR3 bases: TGCGCCAGCAGCTTTTCTGTGCTAGCGGGAGGCCAAGAGGGGAATGAGCAGTTCTTC. It encodes CASSFSVLAGGQEGNEQFF.

The rearrangement uses TRBV5-6 and TRBJ2-7; D gene uncertain. The CDR3 spans 12 residues. Looked up from germline, CDR1 is SGHDT and CDR2 is YYEEEE. V lost 2 bases to trimming and J lost 7 bases, with 10 bases between them. The CDR3 nucleotides are TGTGCCAGCAGCTTTCCCGGGTGGGAGCAGTACTTC. Residues: CASSFPGWEQYF.

The chain employs TRBV28 and TRBJ2-3, with D perhaps TRBD2 (7 bases). V was shortened by 8 bases and J by 9 bases, with 15 bases between the two germline ends. The CDR3 covers 12 residues. Per the germline V gene, CDR1 is MDHEN and CDR2 is SYDVKM. CDR3 in DNA: TGTGCCAGCGGATTGGGGGGGCCGACGCAGTATTTT. Protein sequence: CASGLGGPTQYF.

J is TRBJ2-1 and V is TRBV11-3, with 8 positions matching TRBD2. The CDR3 has 17 residues. The V segment lost 1 base and the J segment 3 bases; nucleotides outside the gene matches: 8. Germline V CDR1 and CDR2: SGHNT, YENEEA. The CDR3 sequence: CASSLGGGGPLYNEQFF. The CDR3 coding sequence is TGTGCCAGCAGCTTAGGGGGCGGGGGGCCCCTCTACAATGAGCAGTTCTTC. Complete variable domain (other parts from reference TRBV11-3 and TRBJ2-1): EAGVVQSPRYKIIEKKQPVAFWCNPISGHNTLYWYLQNLGQGPELLIRYENEEAVDDSQLPKDRFSAERLKGVDSTLKIQPAELGDSAVYLCASSLGGGGPLYNEQFFGPGTRLTVL.

The chain employs TRBV27 and TRBJ1-1; TRBD1 is a possible D gene (6 bases). The CDR3 extends over 15 amino acids. Germline V gene data show CDR1 as MNHEY and CDR2 as SMNVEV (reference sequence). Trimming removed 3 bases from V and 0 bases from J, with 11 bases in between. This CDR3 is CASSFRGGLNTEAFF. The CDR3 coding sequence is TGTGCCAGCAGTTTTAGGGGGGGATTGAACACTGAAGCTTTCTTT.

This rearrangement joins TRBV19 to TRBJ2-3, with 10 bases aligning to TRBD2. Germline lookup yields CDR1 LNHDA and CDR2 SQIVND (reference sequence). The CDR3 sequence is 17 residues long. V was pared by 7 bases and J by 1 base, with 11 bases of the junction left unmatched. DNA of the CDR3: TGTGCCAGTAATCCGGGACTAGCGAGAACCCGCACAGATACGCAGTATTTT. This gives the protein CASNPGLARTRTDTQYF. The full variable domain, in which reference TRBV19 and TRBJ2-3 provide the parts outside the CDR3, is DGGITQSPKYLFRKEGQNVTLSCEQNLNHDAMYWYRQDPGQGLRLIYYSQIVNDFQKGDIAEGYSVSREKKESFPLTVTSAQKNPTAFYLCASNPGLARTRTDTQYFGPGTRLTVL.

V usage is TRBV6-5 and J usage is TRBJ1-6; D gene uncertain. The V gene lost 2 bases and the J gene lost 12 bases, with 8 bases spanning the gap. Germline assignment: CDR1 MNHEY and CDR2 SVGAGI. The CDR3 has 12 residues. Here the CDR3 DNA reads TGTGCCAGCAGTTACCCCGGGAGACCCCTCCACTTT. Translating it yields CASSYPGRPLHF.

This clone was picked up one time. The chain employs TRBV6-1 and TRBJ2-3; no reliable D call. The CDR3 has 14 amino acids. Germline lookup yields CDR1 MNHNS and CDR2 SASEGT. Trimming stripped 4 bases from V and 4 bases from J, with 12 bases between. The CDR3 protein is CASSVPTRPDTQYF. CDR3 DNA: TGTGCCAGCAGTGTACCTACCCGTCCAGATACGCAGTATTTT.

This chain connects TRBV29-1 to TRBJ2-3; 7 bases line up with TRBD2. Looked up from germline, CDR1 is SQVTM and CDR2 is ANQGSEA. V shed 3 bases and J 2 bases; nucleotides not matched to a gene: 2. This CDR3 has 13 amino acids. This CDR3 is CSVDRDYTDTQYF. The CDR3 DNA reads TGCAGCGTTGACAGGGACTACACAGATACGCAGTATTTT.

V gene TRBV5-8 combines with J gene TRBJ1-1, with TRBD1 as a possible D gene (5 bases). Trimming stripped 2 bases from V and 1 base from J, with 6 bases between. The CDR3 is 13 residues long. Germline loops: CDR1 SGHTS, CDR2 YDEGEE. The CDR3 DNA is TGTGCCAGCAGCTTCGGGGGGAACACTGAAGCTTTCTTT. Its protein is CASSFGGNTEAFF. Looking up the rest from reference TRBV5-8 and TRBJ1-1 gives the full variable domain: EAGVTQSPTHLIKTRGQQATLRCSPISGHTSVYWYQQALGLGLQFLLWYDEGEERNRGNFPPRFSGRQFPNYSSELNVNALELEDSALYLCASSFGGNTEAFFGQGTRLTVV.

The chain joins TRBV6-5 to TRBJ2-7; TRBD2 agrees at 7 bases. The CDR3 spans 15 residues. V lost 7 bases to trimming and J lost 5 bases; unmatched junction nucleotides: 14. Germline CDR1 and CDR2: MNHEY and SVGAGI. The CDR3 protein is CASKKRGSPVDEQYF. The CDR3 region has the DNA TGTGCCAGCAAGAAGCGGGGAAGCCCCGTCGACGAGCAGTACTTC.

The chain couples TRBV2 to TRBJ2-7; D might be TRBD2 (5 bases). V lost 1 base and J 3 bases, leaving 13 bases between the germline ends. The germline CDR1 and CDR2 sequences are SNHLY and FYNNEI. This CDR3 comprises 15 residues. CDR3 residues: CASSEGTPPIYEQYF. The DNA of the CDR3 is TGTGCCAGCAGTGAAGGGACTCCACCTATCTACGAGCAGTACTTC.

This clone was observed a handful of times. The chain has TRBV11-3 and TRBJ2-2; tentatively, D is TRBD1 (5 bases). Trimming pared 5 bases from V and 2 bases from J, leaving 9 bases between. Germline assignment: CDR1 SGHNT and CDR2 YENEEA. This CDR3 region has 14 residues. This CDR3 reads CASSVQANTGELFF. In nucleotides, the CDR3 is TGTGCCAGCAGCGTACAGGCCAACACCGGGGAGCTGTTTTTT.

The chain couples TRBV30 to TRBJ2-3, with 7 bases that match TRBD2. This CDR3 contains 18 residues. J was trimmed by 5 bases and V by 0 bases; bases with no gene match: 17. In germline, CDR1 is GTSNPN, CDR2 SVGIG (reference sequence). This CDR3 is CAWSVGGIQRGSKDTQYF. DNA of the CDR3: TGTGCCTGGAGTGTAGGAGGGATCCAGCGGGGTTCTAAAGATACGCAGTATTTT.

J is TRBJ1-5 and V is TRBV4-1; TRBD1 agrees at 8 bases. V shed 0 bases and J 6 bases; nucleotides not matched to a gene: 7. The CDR3 runs to 16 residues. Germline V gene sequence: CDR1 MGHRA, CDR2 YSYEKL. CDR3 residues: CASSQDSGQGIQPQHF. CDR3 bases: TGCGCCAGCAGCCAAGATAGCGGACAGGGAATTCAGCCCCAGCATTTT.

The chain links TRBV18 to TRBJ1-1; D is undetermined. V lost 1 base and J lost 0, with 3 bases in between. The CDR3 covers 13 residues. Germline CDR1 and CDR2: KGHSH and LQKENI. The CDR3: CASSPQLNTEAFF. The CDR3 nucleotides read TGTGCCAGCTCACCACAGCTGAACACTGAAGCTTTCTTT.

The genes are TRBV30 and TRBJ2-7, with 8 bases that match TRBD1. The length of the CDR3 is 12 residues. V lost 5 bases to trimming and J lost 2 bases; unmatched junction nucleotides: 2. Germline CDR1 GTSNPN, CDR2 SVGIG (reference sequence). CDR3 loop: CAWVTGAYEQYF. The CDR3 region has the DNA TGTGCCTGGGTGACAGGGGCCTACGAGCAGTACTTC.

Points on this clone: Other nucleotide sequences from this sample produce the same CDR3. The chain links TRBV11-2 to TRBJ2-3, with 8 nucleotides matching TRBD2. The CDR3 covers 15 residues. Germline V gene lookup returns CDR1 SGHAT and CDR2 FQNNGV. Losses at the gene ends were 5 bases for V and 0 bases for J; bases not matched to a gene: 4. CDR3 loop: CASSPLAVSTDTQYF. DNA of the CDR3: TGTGCCAGCAGCCCACTAGCGGTAAGCACAGATACGCAGTATTTT.